The source of this T cell receptor (beta chain) is a study of cytomegalovirus exposure and HLA in healthy donors. With 60 Vbeta and 13 Jbeta primers, the PCR was carried out. Assay: immunoSEQ multiplex PCR; the TCRdb copy retains only in-frame clones and omits some. There are about 190,000 clones in the sample; around 79% occur only once, and 1.6% lies in the top ten. This TCR derives from a woman between 18 and 30 years old in good health and CMV-seronegative. Sample: PBMCs.

The CDR3 sequence is CASSHDLLAGGPNEQFF. CDR3 bases: TGTGCCAGCAGTCACGATCTACTAGCGGGAGGGCCTAATGAGCAGTTCTTC. This chain joins TRBV7-9 and TRBJ2-1; 13 bases agree with TRBD2. The germline V gene has CDR1 SEHNR and CDR2 FQNEAQ (reference sequence). CDR3 length equals 17 residues. The V segment lost 6 bases and the J segment 7 bases; nucleotides outside the gene matches: 12.